Presented here are 8 T cell receptor beta chains from one specimen sequenced in a study of yellow fever vaccine responses in identical twins. In TCRdb, the RT-PCR reads were re-called with MiXCR into one record per CDR3 protein. The table lists 3,000 to 4,000 distinct CDR3 sequences, roughly 83% of them singletons, with 6.5% in the top ten. The starting material was T cells from blood (PBMCs), unsorted or a sorted subset (not recorded which), obtained before or after yellow fever vaccination (not recorded which). The receptor set was obtained from a woman aged 18-35 years who received the yellow fever vaccine.

The CDR3 here is CSVLQETQYF. In DNA, the CDR3 is TGCAGCGTACTCCAAGAGACCCAGTACTTC. V is TRBV29-1 and J is TRBJ2-5, with unresolved D. The ends were cut back, 6 bases at V and 1 base at J, with 3 bases in the middle. Germline assignment: CDR1 SQVTM and CDR2 ANQGSEA. This CDR3 contains 10 residues.

This rearrangement joins TRBV11-2 to TRBJ2-7; tentatively, D is TRBD2 (5 bases). This CDR3 region has 12 residues. Looked up from germline, CDR1 is SGHAT and CDR2 is FQNNGV. The V end was cut by 5 bases, the J end by 3 bases, with 8 bases between. CDR3 amino acids: CASSTDYYEQYF. CDR3 sequence (DNA): TGTGCCAGCAGCACTGACTACTACGAGCAGTACTTC.

In this sample, this clonotype turned up once. The gene calls are TRBV25-1 and TRBJ2-7; 9 bases are a match to TRBD2. CDR1 and CDR2 (germline): MGHDK, SYGVNS. The CDR3 length is 16 residues. The V and J ends lost 3 bases and 1 base, in that order; junction bases with no gene match: 7. CDR3 loop: CASSDQRLAESYEQYF. The CDR3 region has the DNA TGTGCCAGCAGTGACCAACGACTAGCGGAGTCCTACGAGCAGTACTTC.

The chain links TRBV11-1 to TRBJ2-7; D is undetermined. The CDR3 has 15 amino acids. Trimming pared 2 bases from V and 0 bases from J, leaving 11 bases between. Germline V CDR1 and CDR2: SGHAT, FQDESV (reference sequence). CDR3 residues: CASSLSPPISYEQYF. In DNA, the CDR3 is TGTGCCAGCAGCTTATCGCCACCCATCTCCTACGAGCAGTACTTC.

CDR3 loop: CAWYSGGSYNEQFF. The CDR3 bases are TGTGCCTGGTATAGCGGGGGGTCCTACAATGAGCAGTTCTTC. V gene TRBV30 combines with J gene TRBJ2-1; 10 nucleotides align to TRBD2. Unmatched junction bases numbered 2, after V lost 5 bases and J lost 1 base. CDR1 is GTSNPN and CDR2 is SVGIG in the germline V gene (reference sequence). CDR3 size: 14 residues.

V is TRBV15 and J is TRBJ2-3, with TRBD2 matching over 10 bases. CDR1 is LNHNV and CDR2 is YYDKDF in the germline V gene (reference sequence). The CDR3 loop spans 14 amino acids. Trimming cost V 5 bases and J 6 bases; bases outside gene matches: 5. The CDR3 DNA reads as TGTGCCACCAGCGCGACTAGCGGGTCGGATACGCAGTATTTT. It yields the protein CATSATSGSDTQYF.

In its sample, this clonotype was seen once. The chain recombines TRBV12-1 with TRBJ2-1; the table gives TRBD1 as D, unverified against the DNA. TRBV12-1 constitutes a pseudogene. The CDR3 extends over 12 amino acids. CDR3 DNA: TGTGCCAGCAGCTTTGACCCCTATGAGCAGTTCTTC. Translation: CASSFDPYEQFF.

The V and J genes are TRBV20-1 and TRBJ2-1; 10 positions agree with TRBD2. Per germline, CDR1 DFQATT and CDR2 SNEGSKA (reference sequence). V gave up 5 bases and J gave up 6 bases; unmatched junction bases: 10. This CDR3 comprises 15 residues. CDR3 coding DNA: TGCAGTGCTCCCCCCGGGACTAGCGAGATCAATGAGCAGTTCTTC. It codes for CSAPPGTSEINEQFF.